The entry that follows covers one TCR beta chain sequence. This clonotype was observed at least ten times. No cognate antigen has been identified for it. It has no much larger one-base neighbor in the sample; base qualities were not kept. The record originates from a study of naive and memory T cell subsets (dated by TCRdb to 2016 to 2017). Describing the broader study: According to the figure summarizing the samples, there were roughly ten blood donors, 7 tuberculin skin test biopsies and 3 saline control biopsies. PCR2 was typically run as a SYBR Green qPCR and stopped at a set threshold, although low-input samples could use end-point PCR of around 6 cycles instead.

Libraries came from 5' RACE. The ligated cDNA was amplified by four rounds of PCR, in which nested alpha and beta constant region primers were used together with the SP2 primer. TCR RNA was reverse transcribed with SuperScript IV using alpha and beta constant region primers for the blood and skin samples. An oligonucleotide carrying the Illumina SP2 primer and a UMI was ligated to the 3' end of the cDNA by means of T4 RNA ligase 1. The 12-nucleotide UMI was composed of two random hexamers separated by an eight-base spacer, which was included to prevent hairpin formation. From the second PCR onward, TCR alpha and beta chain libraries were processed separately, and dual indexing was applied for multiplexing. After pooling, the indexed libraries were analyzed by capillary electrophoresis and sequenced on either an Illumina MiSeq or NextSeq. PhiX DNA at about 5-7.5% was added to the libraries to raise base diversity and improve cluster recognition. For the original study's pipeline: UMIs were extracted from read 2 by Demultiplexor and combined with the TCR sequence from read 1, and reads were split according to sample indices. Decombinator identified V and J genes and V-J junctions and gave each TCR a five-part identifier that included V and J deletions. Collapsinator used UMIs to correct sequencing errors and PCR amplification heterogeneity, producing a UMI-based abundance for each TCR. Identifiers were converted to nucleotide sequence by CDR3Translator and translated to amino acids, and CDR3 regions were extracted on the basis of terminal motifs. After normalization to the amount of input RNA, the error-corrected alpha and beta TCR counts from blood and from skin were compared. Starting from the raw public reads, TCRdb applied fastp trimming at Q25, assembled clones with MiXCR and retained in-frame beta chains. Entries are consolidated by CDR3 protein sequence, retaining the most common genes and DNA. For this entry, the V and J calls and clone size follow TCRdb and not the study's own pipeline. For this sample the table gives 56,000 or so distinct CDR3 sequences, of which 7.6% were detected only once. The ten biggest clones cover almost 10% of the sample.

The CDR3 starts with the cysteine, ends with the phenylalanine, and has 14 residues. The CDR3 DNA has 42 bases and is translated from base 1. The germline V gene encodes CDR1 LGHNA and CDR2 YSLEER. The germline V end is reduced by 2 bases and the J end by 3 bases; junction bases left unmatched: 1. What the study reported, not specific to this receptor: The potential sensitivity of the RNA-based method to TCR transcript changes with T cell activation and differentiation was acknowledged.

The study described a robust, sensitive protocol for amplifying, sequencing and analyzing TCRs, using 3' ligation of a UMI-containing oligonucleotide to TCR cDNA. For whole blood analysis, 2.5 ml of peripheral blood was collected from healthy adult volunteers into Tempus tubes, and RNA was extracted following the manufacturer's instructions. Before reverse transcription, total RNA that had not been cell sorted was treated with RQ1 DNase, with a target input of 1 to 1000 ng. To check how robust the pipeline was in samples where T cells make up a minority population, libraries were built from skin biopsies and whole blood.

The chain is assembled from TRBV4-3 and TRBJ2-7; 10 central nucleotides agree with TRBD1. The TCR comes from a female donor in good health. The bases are TGCGCCAGCAGCCAAAGGGACAGGGGCTACGAGCAGTACTTC. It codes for CASSQRDRGYEQYF.